This T cell receptor beta chain originates from a study of beta chain features in type 1 diabetes. General study findings and limits: A possible short-template PCR bias applies equally to patients and controls. High TCR expression in some cells could lead to their over-representation in cDNA sequencing.

Of the isolated RNA, all was reverse transcribed, and so the sequenced material was expressed TCRB transcripts. The data were produced by immunoSEQ multiplex PCR, yet TCRdb's version contains in-frame clones alone and is incomplete. The table lists hundreds of thousands of clones, 15% of them singletons. The CDR3 has 15 amino acids. Germline V CDR1 and CDR2: MGHDK, SYGVNS. The V and J ends lost 4 bases and 5 bases, in that order; junction bases with no gene match: 7. As regards this clone: Its antigen is unidentified.

The chain couples TRBV25-1 to TRBJ2-2; 7 bases fit TRBD2. Sequences were obtained from naive CD4+ T cells from blood. This sequence was found in a young man in good health. Here the CDR3 reads CASSVGGRRTGELFF. The CDR3 nucleotides are TGTGCCAGCAGTGTCGGCGGGAGACGGACCGGGGAGCTGTTTTTT. The full variable domain, its missing parts supplied by reference TRBV25-1 and TRBJ2-2, is EADIYQTPRYLVIGTGKKITLECSQTMGHDKMYWYQQDPGMELHLIHYSYGVNSTEKGDLSSESTVSRIRTEHFPLTLESARPSHTSQYLCASSVGGRRTGELFFGEGSRLTVL.